Shown below are 21 T cell receptor beta chains from a single sample sequenced in a study of tumor-infiltrating lymphocytes in primary liver carcinoma (dated by TCRdb to 2017 to 2019). The reads were generated on an Illumina HiSeq 2500. TCRbeta-specific cDNA was reverse-transcribed from 500 ng total RNA using a constant-region primer and ProtoScript II reverse transcriptase. Construction of the TCRbeta libraries relied on three nested rounds of multiplex PCR, following a slightly modified ARM-PCR procedure. Multiplex TRBV1-TRBV30 forward primers and a Cbeta reverse primer were used in the first two PCR rounds, each of which was run for roughly 10 cycles. The raw public reads went through TCRdb reprocessing: fastp at Q25, MiXCR clone calling, in-frame beta chains kept. Each entry merges the rows of one CDR3 protein and shows their most common DNA and genes. The sample data list about 54,000 distinct CDR3 sequences, and 60% to 75% of these were observed just once. Around 23% of the sample is in the top ten clones.

Without any cell sorting, total RNA and DNA were extracted together from about 19-30 mg of bulk tissue using the AllPrep DNA/RNA mini kit. The sample consisted of liver tumor tissue from sampling region 2. The meaning of the sample's cell subset or site label: tumor region T2, inferior pole. These receptors all stem from a man aged 40-55 years with primary liver carcinoma and hepatitis B virus infection.

The table lists this clonotype with many counts. This chain connects TRBV5-6 to TRBJ2-1; 7 nucleotides line up with TRBD1. Germline CDR1 SGHDT, CDR2 YYEEEE. J gave up 4 bases and V 0 bases, and 4 bases lay outside the gene matches. CDR3 length: 15 amino acids. This CDR3 is CASSLGDRAYNEQFF. CDR3 coding DNA: TGTGCCAGCAGCTTGGGTGACAGGGCTTACAATGAGCAGTTCTTC.

This clonotype was detected only once. The junction differs from germline at one of its ends, possibly a read error. The chain couples TRBV4-2 to TRBJ2-3; unclear D gene. The CDR3 sequence is 15 residues long. Germline assignment: CDR1 LGHNA and CDR2 YNFKEQ. CDR3 region: CVSSQASQTTDTQYF. The DNA for the CDR3 is TGTGTCAGCAGCCAAGCCTCCCAGACCACAGATACGCAGTATTTT.

In this sample, this clonotype turned up many times. The chain is built from TRBV6-5 and TRBJ2-3; D is possibly TRBD2 (6 bases). This CDR3 has 14 amino acids. Germline CDR1 and CDR2: MNHEY and SVGAGI. V lost 2 bases to trimming and J lost 3 bases, with 9 bases between them. The CDR3 protein is CASSYAGWTDTQYF. In nucleotides, the CDR3 is TGTGCCAGCAGTTACGCGGGATGGACAGATACGCAGTATTTT.

This clonotype has at least ten counts. The chain has TRBV28 and TRBJ2-3; D gene uncertain. The germline gives CDR1 MDHEN, CDR2 SYDVKM. This CDR3 contains 13 residues. Trimming cost V 5 bases and J 5 bases, with 11 bases left between them. The CDR3 reads CASSTVPRDTQYF. CDR3 nucleotide sequence: TGTGCCAGCAGTACGGTTCCCAGAGATACGCAGTATTTT.

A word on this clonotype: An end of the junction differs from the germline gene, which may be a read error. This chain's CDR3 is CASSLEGSSPVQYF. CDR3 coding DNA: TGCGCCAGCAGCTTGGAGGGTAGTTCACCCGTGCAGTACTTT. The rearrangement joins TRBV5-1 to TRBJ2-7, with D unresolved. Germline values: CDR1 SGHRS, CDR2 YFSETQ. The CDR3 length is 14 residues.

As to this clonotype: At one end the junction does not follow the germline gene, possibly because of a read error. CDR3 amino acids: CAISLQGANSPLHF. The CDR3 DNA follows: TGTGCCATCAGCTTACAGGGAGCGAATTCACCCCTCCACTTC. V and J are TRBV11-2 and TRBJ1-6, with D maybe TRBD1 (6 bases). Germline V gene data show CDR1 as SGHAT and CDR2 as FQNNGV. CDR3 length: 14 residues.

The chain uses TRBV5-1 and TRBJ2-5; D perhaps matches TRBD2 (6 bases). Per germline, CDR1 SGHRS and CDR2 YFSETQ. The CDR3 is 14 amino acids. CDR3 nucleotides: TGCGACAACAGCTTGGTCGGCGGGGACGAGACCCAGTACTTC. This codes for CDNSLVGGDETQYF.

This clonotype was counted between two and nine times. The CDR3 nucleotides are TGTGCCGCCTCCCGGCGGGGTGGGGAAGAGACCCAGTACTTC. It codes for CAASRRGGEETQYF. The rearrangement links TRBV25-1 to TRBJ2-5; D possibly corresponds to TRBD2 (6 bases). V was clipped by 11 bases and J by 3 bases, with 19 bases between them. Germline loops: CDR1 MGHDK, CDR2 SYGVNS. The length of the CDR3 is 14 residues. Full variable domain (rest looked up from reference TRBV25-1 and TRBJ2-5): EADIYQTPRYLVIGTGKKITLECSQTMGHDKMYWYQQDPGMELHLIHYSYGVNSTEKGDLSSESTVSRIRTEHFPLTLESARPSHTSQYLCAASRRGGEETQYFGPGTRLLVL.

A word on this clonotype: At one of its ends the junction is not consistent with the germline gene, which may arise from a read error. V gene TRBV11-2 combines with J gene TRBJ2-5; 8 bases match TRBD2. Germline values: CDR1 SGHAT, CDR2 FQNNGV. CDR3 length: 16 amino acids. CDR3 residues: CVSSLVSASGQKTQYF. CDR3 DNA sequence: TGTGTCAGCAGCTTAGTCTCGGCTAGCGGGCAAAAGACCCAGTACTTC.

With respect to this clonotype: Mismatch with germline at one junction end may stem from a read error. The V and J genes are TRBV6-1 and TRBJ2-7; D unresolved. CDR3 length equals 13 residues. Germline values: CDR1 MNHNS, CDR2 SASEGT. CDR3 nucleotide sequence: TGTGCCAGCAGCGGAAGGGTTTTCTACGAGCAGTATTTC. This translates into CASSGRVFYEQYF.

A word on this clonotype: Relative to the germline gene, one junction end is altered; a read error may explain this. The V gene is TRBV12-3 or TRBV12-4, the J gene TRBJ2-7; 7 bases match TRBD2. The length of the CDR3 is 13 residues. In DNA form, the CDR3 reads TGTGCCAGCAGCCCGTGGCGGGACTACGGGCAGTATTTC. It translates to CASSPWRDYGQYF.

Concerning this clonotype: Lacking the conserved final phenylalanine or tryptophan, this CDR3 likely reflects a read error. This chain links TRBV5-6 with TRBJ1-1; a weak D match, TRBD1 (5 bases). CDR3 length equals 15 residues. CDR1 SGHDT and CDR2 YYEEEE come from the germline V gene. V shed 6 bases and J shed 1 base, with 16 bases lying between them. CDR3 sequence reads: CASMRGPDSNTEAFI. CDR3 in DNA: TGTGCCAGCATGAGGGGCCCAGACTCGAACACTGAAGCTTTCATT.

In this sample, this clonotype turned up a few times. This clone may be a read error of a much larger clone one base away. V is TRBV7-9 and J is TRBJ2-3, with D possibly TRBD1 on 6 matching bases. The V end was cut by 8 bases, the J end by 5 bases, with 17 bases between. Germline assignment: CDR1 SEHNR and CDR2 FQNEAQ (reference sequence). CDR3 length: 14 amino acids. CDR3 DNA sequence: TGTGCCAGCTGCTCCCCCAGCAGGGGAGATACGCAGTATTTT. Encoded protein: CASCSPSRGDTQYF. Looking up the rest from reference TRBV7-9 and TRBJ2-3 gives the full variable domain: DTGVSQNPRHKITKRGQNVTFRCDPISEHNRLYWYRQTLGQGPEFLTYFQNEAQLEKSRLLSDRFSAERPKGSFSTLEIQRTEQGDSAMYLCASCSPSRGDTQYFGPGTRLTVL.

As for this clonotype: A much larger clone differs from this one at a single base, so this may be a read error. This sequence joins TRBV28 and TRBJ1-2; D may be TRBD1 (5 bases). Germline V gene sequence: CDR1 MDHEN, CDR2 SYDVKM. The CDR3 has 12 amino acids. CDR3 bases: TGTACCAGCAGCCGACAGAACTATGGCTACACCTTC. Translated: CTSSRQNYGYTF.

Points on this clonotype: At one of its ends the junction is not consistent with the germline gene, which may arise from a read error. The chain joins TRBV6-6 to TRBJ1-5; no clear D gene. The CDR3 spans 16 residues. CDR1 and CDR2 (germline): MNHNY, SVGAGI (reference sequence). The CDR3 DNA sequence: TGTGCCAGCAGTTACCGAGTAGAGCATAGTAATCAGTCCCAGCACTTT. Its protein is CASSYRVEHSNQSQHF.

This clonotype was seen only a few times. This chain links TRBV20-1 with TRBJ2-7; unclear D gene. The CDR3 runs 12 residues. Looked up from germline, CDR1 is DFQATT and CDR2 is SNEGSKA (reference sequence). Trimming pared 7 bases from V and 0 bases from J, leaving 10 bases between. CDR3 nucleotides: TGCAGTGTTGTTCCACGCTCCTACGAGCAGTACTTC. Amino acids: CSVVPRSYEQYF.

V usage is TRBV6-1 and J usage is TRBJ2-7; D is possibly TRBD1 (6 bases). V shed 1 base and J shed 0 bases, with 25 bases lying between them. This CDR3 contains 20 residues. Germline values: CDR1 MNHNS, CDR2 SASEGT. The CDR3: CASSEGLPGQGGWSSYEQYF. CDR3 DNA: TGTGCCAGCAGTGAAGGGCTTCCGGGACAAGGAGGATGGAGCTCCTACGAGCAGTACTTC.

As concerns this clonotype: This may be a read error, as it is one base from a much larger clone. The genes are TRBV24-1 and TRBJ2-2; D remains unclear. Trimming took 4 bases from V and 5 from J, leaving 10 bases between them. In germline, CDR1 is KGHDR, CDR2 SFDVKD. CDR3 length equals 14 residues. CDR3 nucleotides: TGTGCCACCAGTGACCCCAGGCCGACCGGGGAGCTGTTTTTT. Protein: CATSDPRPTGELFF.

This clonotype was seen ten or more times. The rearrangement links TRBV28 to TRBJ2-5; 7 bases align to TRBD1. Germline loops: CDR1 MDHEN, CDR2 SYDVKM. With V trimmed by 5 bases and J by 3 bases, 9 bases remained unmatched. The CDR3 is made up of 15 amino acids. CDR3 nucleotide sequence: TGTGCCAGCAGTCCCCATTGGACAGGTGAAGAGACCCAGTACTTC. It translates to CASSPHWTGEETQYF.

To note about this clonotype: The CDR3 carries no conserved terminal phenylalanine or tryptophan, so it likely arises from a read error. V usage is TRBV29-1 and J usage is TRBJ2-7; no clear D gene. Trimming removed 7 bases from V and 2 bases from J, with 9 bases in between. This CDR3 region has 11 residues. Germline lookup yields CDR1 SQVTM and CDR2 ANQGSEA. The CDR3 sequence: CSGRVAYEQYL. The CDR3 coding sequence is TGCAGCGGAAGGGTCGCCTACGAGCAGTACCTG.

The chain employs TRBV11-2 and TRBJ1-1; D not certain. This CDR3 has 16 amino acids. CDR1 and CDR2 (germline): SGHAT, FQNNGV. The CDR3 sequence is CESSFDLGGRLAEAFF. The CDR3 coding sequence is TGTGAAAGTAGCTTCGATTTGGGCGGAAGACTCGCTGAAGCTTTCTTT.